These 24 T cell receptor beta chains share one sample of origin, sequenced in a study of beta chain features in type 1 diabetes. Of the isolated RNA, all was reverse transcribed, and so the sequenced material was expressed TCRB transcripts. Using immunoSEQ multiplex PCR, the repertoire was profiled, and TCRdb retains in-frame clones only, with some absent. Of over 700,000 clones in the sample, under 20% were seen once. Sequencing used naive CD4+ T cells from blood. The receptors derive from a woman aged 18-29 years in good health.

CDR3 residues: CASSPHAGLGETQYF. The CDR3 nucleotides are TGTGCCAGCAGCCCGCACGCGGGTCTGGGTGAGACCCAGTACTTC. The V and J genes are TRBV7-3 and TRBJ2-5; the D gene is possibly TRBD2 (5 bases). Germline V gene lookup returns CDR1 SGHTA and CDR2 FQGTGA. The CDR3 is 15 residues long. V was pared by 5 bases and J by 5 bases, with 18 bases between.

The chain couples TRBV6-1 to TRBJ2-2; D might be TRBD2 (6 bases). The CDR3 covers 14 residues. Between the trimmed V and J ends, which lost 8 bases and 3 bases, there was a span of 13 bases. The germline CDR1 and CDR2 sequences are MNHNS and SASEGT. The CDR3 DNA is TGTGCCAGCTGGATGGGGGGTTACACCGGGGAGCTGTTTTTT. The encoded protein is CASWMGGYTGELFF.

This clone was counted between two and nine times. The sample contains more than one DNA sequence encoding this CDR3. V usage is TRBV28 and J usage is TRBJ1-2, with D maybe TRBD1 (5 bases). Trimming stripped 2 bases from V and 5 bases from J, with 6 bases between. The CDR3 loop spans 12 amino acids. Germline CDR1 reads MDHEN; CDR2 reads SYDVKM. CDR3 in DNA: TGTGCCAGCAGTTTAGGGGGTTATGGCTACACCTTC. This sequence encodes CASSLGGYGYTF.

The chain has TRBV15 and TRBJ2-3; D possibly uses TRBD1 or TRBD2 (7 bases each). This CDR3 region has 18 residues. Trimming took 1 base from V and 6 from J, leaving 23 bases between them. Per the germline V gene, CDR1 is LNHNV and CDR2 is YYDKDF (reference sequence). The CDR3 DNA reads TGTGCCACCAGCAGAGCCGCCTATTCTGGGGGAGGGGGCGATACGCAGTATTTT. Protein sequence: CATSRAAYSGGGGDTQYF.

The chain links TRBV27 to TRBJ2-1, with D uncertain. Trimming removed 5 bases at V and 2 bases at J, with 7 bases between. The CDR3 is made up of 13 amino acids. CDR1 and CDR2 (germline): MNHEY, SMNVEV (reference sequence). CDR3 in DNA: TGTGCCAGCAGTGACCTGACCTACAATGAGCAGTTCTTC. Its protein is CASSDLTYNEQFF.

The sample holds a few counts of this clone. The V and J genes are TRBV4-2 and TRBJ1-4; a possible D gene is TRBD1 (6 bases). The CDR3 extends over 13 amino acids. The V and J ends lost 0 bases and 10 bases respectively, with 9 bases between them. Per the germline V gene, CDR1 is LGHNA and CDR2 is YNFKEQ. The CDR3 DNA reads as TGTGCCAGCAGCCAAGATACCAGGGGAAAACTGTTTTTT. Encoded protein: CASSQDTRGKLFF.

This clone was found many times. The chain couples TRBV2 to TRBJ2-1, with unresolved D. In germline, CDR1 is SNHLY, CDR2 FYNNEI. The ends were cut back, 1 base at V and 4 bases at J, with 2 bases in the middle. This CDR3 spans 12 amino acids. DNA of the CDR3: TGTGCCAGCAGTGAAGGGTACAATGAGCAGTTCTTC. Protein: CASSEGYNEQFF.

This clone was seen more than once but under ten times. The chain has TRBV7-2 and TRBJ2-1; D ambiguous. Trimming removed 5 bases at V and 1 base at J, with 18 bases between. The CDR3 consists of 17 residues. Germline lookup yields CDR1 SGHTA and CDR2 FQGNSA. CDR3 in DNA: TGTGCCAGCAGCAGATCGGGTCTTGGCGGTTCCTACAATGAGCAGTTCTTC. It is translated as CASSRSGLGGSYNEQFF. Together with reference TRBV7-2 and TRBJ2-1, the CDR3 gives the full variable domain: GAGVSQSPSNKVTEKGKDVELRCDPISGHTALYWYRQSLGQGLEFLIYFQGNSAPDKSGLPSDRFSAERTGGSVSTLTIQRTQQEDSAVYLCASSRSGLGGSYNEQFFGPGTRLTVL.

The chain recombines TRBV11-2 with TRBJ2-1; 13 nucleotides align to TRBD2. The CDR3 is 17 amino acids. V trimming: 5 bases; J trimming: 2 bases; junction bases outside the gene matches: 6. Germline CDR1 SGHAT, CDR2 FQNNGV. This CDR3 reads CASSTLAGGSTYNEQFF. Written as DNA, the CDR3 is TGTGCCAGCAGCACACTAGCGGGAGGGAGCACCTACAATGAGCAGTTCTTC.

The rearrangement joins TRBV10-2 to TRBJ1-2, with unresolved D. Germline CDR1 WSHSY, CDR2 SAAADI. The CDR3 has 12 residues. V lost 2 bases and J lost 7, with 8 bases in between. The CDR3 loop reads CASSEGVSGYTF. The CDR3 DNA reads as TGCGCCAGCAGTGAGGGGGTCTCTGGCTACACCTTC.

The rearrangement joins TRBV7-3 to TRBJ2-3, with D uncertain. The V gene lost 1 base and the J gene lost 2 bases, with 13 bases spanning the gap. This CDR3 spans 16 amino acids. Germline V lookup: CDR1 SGHTA, CDR2 FQGTGA. The CDR3 DNA sequence: TGTGCCAGCAGCTTAAAGGGCGGAACCCTCACAGATACGCAGTATTTT. Protein sequence: CASSLKGGTLTDTQYF.

This sequence joins TRBV7-9 and TRBJ2-7; 7 nucleotides agree with TRBD1. Germline V lookup: CDR1 SEHNR, CDR2 FQNEAQ (reference sequence). This CDR3 contains 16 residues. The V and J ends lost 4 bases and 2 bases, in that order; junction bases with no gene match: 11. As DNA, the CDR3 is TGTGCCAGCAGCTCCGACAGGGTGGGATCTCCCTACGAGCAGTACTTC. It is translated as CASSSDRVGSPYEQYF.

The J gene is TRBJ1-5, the V gene TRBV7-2; D may be TRBD1 (6 bases). This CDR3 spans 15 amino acids. CDR1 is SGHTA, CDR2 FQGNSA, per germline. V was trimmed by 3 bases and J by 3 bases, leaving 12 bases between them. The CDR3 DNA is TGTGCCAGCAGCTTTTACTCAGGGGCCAATCAGCCCCAGCATTTT. Translating gives CASSFYSGANQPQHF.

This clone appeared a few times. The CDR3 bases are TGTGCCATCAGTGTAGCGGCCACGGCAACCGGGGAGCTGTTTTTT. It is translated as CAISVAATATGELFF. This sequence joins TRBV10-3 and TRBJ2-2; D is perhaps TRBD2 (6 bases). Germline V gives CDR1 ENHRY, CDR2 SYGVKD. This CDR3 comprises 15 residues. V lost 4 bases to trimming and J lost 5 bases, with 14 bases between them.

CDR3 sequence: CASSQSNKTIETQYF. The CDR3 region has the DNA TGCGCCAGCAGTCAATCGAACAAGACCATTGAGACCCAGTACTTC. The V and J genes are TRBV23-1 and TRBJ2-5; D not resolved. TRBV23-1 is assigned to the ORF class and has an uncertain function. CDR3 length: 15 amino acids. Trimming pared 0 bases from V and 5 bases from J, leaving 13 bases between.

The chain employs TRBV5-1 and TRBJ2-5; 11 nucleotides line up with TRBD1. The germline V gene encodes CDR1 SGHRS and CDR2 YFSETQ. CDR3 length equals 15 residues. The J segment lost 4 bases and the V segment lost 0 bases, leaving 2 bases of the junction unmatched. The CDR3 nucleotides read TGCGCCAGCAGCTTGGCCGGACAGGGGGCAGAGACCCAGTACTTC. It codes for CASSLAGQGAETQYF.

This clone was detected a few times. The chain carries TRBV28 and TRBJ2-7; TRBD1 is a possible D gene (7 bases). CDR3 size: 14 residues. Germline values: CDR1 MDHEN, CDR2 SYDVKM. Trimming removed 7 bases at V and 3 bases at J, with 16 bases between. CDR3 in amino acids: CASTQGGRGYEQYF. For the CDR3, the DNA is TGTGCCAGCACCCAGGGGGGCCGGGGCTACGAGCAGTACTTC. The whole variable domain, remainder taken from reference TRBV28 and TRBJ2-7, is DVKVTQSSRYLVKRTGEKVFLECVQDMDHENMFWYRQDPGLGLRLIYFSYDVKMKEKGDIPEGYSVSREKKERFSLILESASTNQTSMYLCASTQGGRGYEQYFGPGTRLTVT.

The rearrangement links TRBV5-4 to TRBJ2-1; TRBD1 matches at 7 bases. Germline lookup yields CDR1 SGHNT and CDR2 YYREEE (reference sequence). The CDR3 totals 15 residues. V was pared by 3 bases and J by 0 bases, with 3 bases of the junction left unmatched. CDR3: CASSWGQNSYNEQFF. Here the CDR3 DNA reads TGTGCCAGCAGCTGGGGACAGAACTCCTACAATGAGCAGTTCTTC.

The V gene is TRBV27, the J gene TRBJ2-3; tentatively, D is TRBD2 (6 bases). This CDR3 comprises 13 residues. V shed 7 bases and J shed 1 base, with 9 bases lying between them. Looked up from germline, CDR1 is MNHEY and CDR2 is SMNVEV (reference sequence). DNA for the CDR3: TGTGCCAGCACCCCGGGGGGCACAGATACGCAGTATTTT. Protein: CASTPGGTDTQYF.

V usage is TRBV7-6 and J usage is TRBJ1-1, with TRBD1 as a possible D gene (5 bases). Trimming stripped 4 bases from V and 8 bases from J, with 20 bases between. CDR3 length: 15 residues. Germline V gives CDR1 SGHVS, CDR2 FNYEAQ. As DNA, the CDR3 is TGTGCCAGCAGCTCATGGGGCGGGGACCCTCCCGAAGCTTTCTTT. Its translation is CASSSWGGDPPEAFF.

The V call is TRBV11-1, the J call TRBJ1-5; D perhaps matches TRBD1 (6 bases). Trimming took 8 bases from V and 5 from J, leaving 16 bases between them. The CDR3 consists of 14 residues. Germline V gene data show CDR1 as SGHAT and CDR2 as FQDESV (reference sequence). The CDR3 spells CASGTRGPDQPQHF. In DNA, the CDR3 is TGTGCCAGCGGAACGCGGGGGCCGGATCAGCCCCAGCATTTT.

This clone has a handful of counts. For the CDR3, the DNA is TGTGCCAGCAGCCAAGATCTCGGGGGGTCACTAGCTCCAAGGGAGACCCAGTACTTC. Protein: CASSQDLGGSLAPRETQYF. This chain joins TRBV5-4 and TRBJ2-5, with TRBD2 matching over 7 bases. The germline CDR1 and CDR2 sequences are SGHNT and YYREEE (reference sequence). With 4 bases clipped from V and 5 bases from J, the junction kept 23 bases outside the gene matches. The CDR3 is 19 residues long.

The CDR3: CASSVGGGETQYF. DNA of the CDR3: TGTGCCAGCAGTGTGGGGGGAGGGGAGACCCAGTACTTC. The V call is TRBV2, the J call TRBJ2-5; 7 nucleotides line up with TRBD2. The germline V gene has CDR1 SNHLY and CDR2 FYNNEI. With 4 bases clipped from V and 5 bases from J, the junction kept 4 bases outside the gene matches. CDR3 size: 13 residues.

This clone was found a few times. CDR3 sequence (DNA): TGTGCCAGCAGGGGACTATATAGCAATCAGCCCCAGCATTTT. This gives the protein CASRGLYSNQPQHF. V gene TRBV28 combines with J gene TRBJ1-5, with D possibly TRBD1 on 5 matching bases. V was pared by 6 bases and J by 0 bases, with 9 bases between. The CDR3 extends over 14 amino acids. CDR1 and CDR2 (germline): MDHEN, SYDVKM.